This T cell receptor beta chain was found in a study of T cell responses to AZD1222 COVID-19 vaccine. Regarding the study as a whole: Baseline testing showed seropositivity in only five to seven AZD1222 recipients.

Sequencing was performed with immunoSEQ multiplex PCR; in TCRdb, only in-frame clones are kept and a portion is missing. This table has tens of thousands of clones, under 95% appearing once. Worth noting for this clone: Its antigen is unidentified.

Trimming stripped 4 bases from V and 0 bases from J, with 13 bases between. Germline lookup yields CDR1 SGHDT and CDR2 YYEEEE. The CDR3 length is 15 residues. The origin of this receptor is an adult who received the AZD1222 COVID-19 vaccine. Material: peripheral blood, obtained 28 days after the second AZD1222 dose. The chain links TRBV5-6 to TRBJ1-1; D ambiguous. The CDR3: CASSERTGMNTEAFF. CDR3 sequence (DNA): TGTGCCAGCAGCGAAAGGACGGGCATGAACACTGAAGCTTTCTTT.